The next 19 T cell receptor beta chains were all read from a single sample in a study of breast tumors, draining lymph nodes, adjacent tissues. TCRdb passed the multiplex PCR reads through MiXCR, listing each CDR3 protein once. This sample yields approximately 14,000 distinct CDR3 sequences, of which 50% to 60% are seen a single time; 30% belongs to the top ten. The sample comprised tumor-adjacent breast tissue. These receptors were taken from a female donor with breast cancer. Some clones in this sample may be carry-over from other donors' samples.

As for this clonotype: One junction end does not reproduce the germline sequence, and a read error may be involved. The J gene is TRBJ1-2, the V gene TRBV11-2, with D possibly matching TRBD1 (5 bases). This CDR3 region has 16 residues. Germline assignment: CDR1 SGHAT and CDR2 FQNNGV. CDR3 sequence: CASSLDGRGPLYGYTF. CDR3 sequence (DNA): TGTGCCAGCAGCCTAGATGGACGGGGCCCACTCTATGGTTACACCTTC.

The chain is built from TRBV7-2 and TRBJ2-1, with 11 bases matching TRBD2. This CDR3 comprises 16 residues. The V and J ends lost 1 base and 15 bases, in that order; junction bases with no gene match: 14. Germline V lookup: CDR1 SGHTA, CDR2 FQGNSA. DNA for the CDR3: TGTGCCAGCAGCTTAGTTGCGCCGGGACTAGCGGATGGCGTGTTCTTC. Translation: CASSLVAPGLADGVFF. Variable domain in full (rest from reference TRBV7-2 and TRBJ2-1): GAGVSQSPSNKVTEKGKDVELRCDPISGHTALYWYRQSLGQGLEFLIYFQGNSAPDKSGLPSDRFSAERTGGSVSTLTIQRTQQEDSAVYLCASSLVAPGLADGVFFGPGTRLTVL.

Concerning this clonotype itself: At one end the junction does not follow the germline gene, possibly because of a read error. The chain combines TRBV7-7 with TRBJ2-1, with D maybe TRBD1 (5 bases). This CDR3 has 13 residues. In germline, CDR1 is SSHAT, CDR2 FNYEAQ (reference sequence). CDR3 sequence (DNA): TGTGCTAGCAGCCCCCAGGGTTACAATGAGCAGTTCTTC. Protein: CASSPQGYNEQFF.

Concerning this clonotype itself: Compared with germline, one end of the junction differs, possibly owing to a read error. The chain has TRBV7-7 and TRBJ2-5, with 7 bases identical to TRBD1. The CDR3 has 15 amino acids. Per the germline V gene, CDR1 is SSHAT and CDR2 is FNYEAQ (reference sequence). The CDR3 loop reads CASSLTGVVQETQYF. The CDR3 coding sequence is TGTGCTAGCAGCTTAACAGGGGTGGTACAAGAGACCCAGTACTTC.

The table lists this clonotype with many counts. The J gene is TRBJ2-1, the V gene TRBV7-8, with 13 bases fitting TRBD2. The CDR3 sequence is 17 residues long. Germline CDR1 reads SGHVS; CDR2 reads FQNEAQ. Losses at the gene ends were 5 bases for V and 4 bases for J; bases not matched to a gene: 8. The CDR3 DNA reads TGTGCCAGCAGCCTAGGGGGGACTAGCGGGACTTACAATGAGCAGTTCTTC. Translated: CASSLGGTSGTYNEQFF.

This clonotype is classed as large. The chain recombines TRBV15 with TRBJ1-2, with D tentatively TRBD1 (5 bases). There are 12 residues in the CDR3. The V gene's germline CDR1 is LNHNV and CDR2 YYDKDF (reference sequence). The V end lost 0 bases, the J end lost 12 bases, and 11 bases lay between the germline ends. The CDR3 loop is CATSRDGGVDTF. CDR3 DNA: TGTGCCACCAGCAGAGATGGGGGGGTGGACACCTTC.

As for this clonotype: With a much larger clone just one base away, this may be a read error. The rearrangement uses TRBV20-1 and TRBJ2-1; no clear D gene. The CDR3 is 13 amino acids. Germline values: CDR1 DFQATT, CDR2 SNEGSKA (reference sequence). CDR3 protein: CSAWSRRRNAQFF. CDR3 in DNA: TGCAGTGCTTGGAGCAGGAGAAGAAATGCGCAGTTCTTC.

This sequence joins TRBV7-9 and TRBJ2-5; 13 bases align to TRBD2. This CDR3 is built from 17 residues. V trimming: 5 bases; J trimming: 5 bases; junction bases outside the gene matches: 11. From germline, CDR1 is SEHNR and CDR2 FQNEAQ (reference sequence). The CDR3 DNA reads TGTGCCAGCAGCCCCACTGGACTAGCGGGGGCACGTGAGACCCAGTACTTC. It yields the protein CASSPTGLAGARETQYF.

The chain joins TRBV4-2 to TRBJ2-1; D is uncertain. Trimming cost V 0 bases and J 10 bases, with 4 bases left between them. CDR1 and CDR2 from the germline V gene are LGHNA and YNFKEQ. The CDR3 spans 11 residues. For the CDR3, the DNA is TGTGCCAGCAGCCAAGAGGGGGAGCAGTTCTTC. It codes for CASSQEGEQFF.

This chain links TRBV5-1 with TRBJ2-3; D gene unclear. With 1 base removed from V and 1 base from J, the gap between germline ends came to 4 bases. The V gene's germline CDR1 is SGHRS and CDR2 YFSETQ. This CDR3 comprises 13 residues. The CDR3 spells CASSLPRTDTQYF. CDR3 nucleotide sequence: TGCGCCAGCAGCTTGCCCCGCACAGATACGCAGTATTTT.

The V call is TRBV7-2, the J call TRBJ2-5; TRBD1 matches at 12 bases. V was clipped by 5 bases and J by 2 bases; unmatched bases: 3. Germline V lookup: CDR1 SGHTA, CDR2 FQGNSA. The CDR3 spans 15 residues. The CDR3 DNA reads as TGTGCCAGCAGCCGGGACAGGGGGCGTCAAGAGACCCAGTACTTC. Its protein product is CASSRDRGRQETQYF.

CDR3 in DNA: TGTGCCAGCAGCTACTTGACAGGGACCTACGAGCAGTACTTC. Translating gives CASSYLTGTYEQYF. V gene TRBV7-9 combines with J gene TRBJ2-7; 7 positions match TRBD1. The CDR3 length is 14 residues. CDR1 and CDR2 from the germline V gene are SEHNR and FQNEAQ (reference sequence). The V gene end was trimmed by 4 bases and the J gene end by 2 bases; junction bases not matched to a gene: 5.

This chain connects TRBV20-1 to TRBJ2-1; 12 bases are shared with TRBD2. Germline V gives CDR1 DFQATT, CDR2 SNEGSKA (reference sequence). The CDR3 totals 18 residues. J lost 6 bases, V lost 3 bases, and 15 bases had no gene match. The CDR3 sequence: CSARGGGASGGASNEQFF. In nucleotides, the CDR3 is TGCAGTGCTAGGGGTGGCGGAGCTAGCGGGGGGGCCTCCAATGAGCAGTTCTTC.

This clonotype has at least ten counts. The CDR3, as DNA: TGTGCCAGCAGCCGGACCGGGACAGGGGGCGAAAAACTGTTTTTT. Its protein product is CASSRTGTGGEKLFF. V gene TRBV3-1 combines with J gene TRBJ1-4, with 12 nucleotides matching TRBD1. Per germline, CDR1 LGHDT and CDR2 YNNKEL (reference sequence). V gave up 4 bases and J gave up 8 bases; unmatched junction bases: 5. The CDR3 covers 15 residues.

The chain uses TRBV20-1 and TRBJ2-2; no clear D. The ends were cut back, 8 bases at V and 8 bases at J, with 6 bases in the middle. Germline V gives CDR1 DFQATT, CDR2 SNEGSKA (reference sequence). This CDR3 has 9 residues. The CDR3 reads CSPTGELFF. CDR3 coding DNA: TGCAGTCCTACAGGGGAGCTGTTTTTT.

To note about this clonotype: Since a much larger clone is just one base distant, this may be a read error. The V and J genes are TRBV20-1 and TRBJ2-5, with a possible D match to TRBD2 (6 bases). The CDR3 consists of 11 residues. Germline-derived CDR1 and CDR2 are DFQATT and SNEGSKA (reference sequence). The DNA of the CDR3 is TGCAGTGCTAGGTCGGGAGAGGCCCAGTCCTTC. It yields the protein CSARSGEAQSF.

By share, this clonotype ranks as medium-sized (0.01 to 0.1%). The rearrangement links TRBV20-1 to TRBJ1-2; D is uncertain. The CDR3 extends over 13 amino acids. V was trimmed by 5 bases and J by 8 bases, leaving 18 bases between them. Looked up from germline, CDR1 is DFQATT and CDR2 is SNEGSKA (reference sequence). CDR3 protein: CSAANGRTRGYTF. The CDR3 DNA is TGCAGTGCTGCTAATGGACGGACCAGGGGCTACACCTTC.

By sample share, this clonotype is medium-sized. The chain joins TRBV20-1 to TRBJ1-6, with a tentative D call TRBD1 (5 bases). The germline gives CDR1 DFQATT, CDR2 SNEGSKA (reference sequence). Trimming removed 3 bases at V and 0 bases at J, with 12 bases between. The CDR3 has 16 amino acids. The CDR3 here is CSARRAGSSYNSPLHF. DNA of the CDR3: TGCAGTGCTAGGAGAGCAGGGAGCTCCTATAATTCACCCCTCCACTTT.

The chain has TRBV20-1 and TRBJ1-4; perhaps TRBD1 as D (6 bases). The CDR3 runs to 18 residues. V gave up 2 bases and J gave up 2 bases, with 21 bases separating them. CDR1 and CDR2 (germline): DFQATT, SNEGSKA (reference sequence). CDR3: CSARPLGGSFFTNEKLFF. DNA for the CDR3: TGCAGTGCTAGACCCCTGGGGGGCAGTTTCTTCACTAATGAAAAACTGTTTTTT.